A single T cell receptor (beta chain) is shown here with its context. Its antigen is unknown. This entry is derived from a study of multiple sclerosis patients with progressive multifocal leukoencephalopathy. Study-wide results and limits: Clones expanded at PML were already present before and during natalizumab.

Synthetic inline TR CDR3 controls covering all V-J pairings were spiked into each PCR. Clones were read by immunoSEQ multiplex PCR, and TCRdb kept only the in-frame ones, dropping some. The repertoire includes some 30,000 clones, 85% to 90% of them detected once, and approximately 13% sits in the top ten. Described time point: time of PML onset. The CDR3 extends over 16 amino acids. V shed 5 bases, J shed 1 base, and the junction held 7 bases outside the gene matches. Germline V CDR1 and CDR2: LNHDA, SQIVND (reference sequence). This clonotype was sampled from a woman between 25 and 40 years old with progressive multifocal leukoencephalopathy. This specimen consisted of PBMCs, obtained from a patient treated with natalizumab. The gene calls are TRBV19 and TRBJ2-7; 11 nucleotides agree with TRBD1. The CDR3 coding sequence is TGTGCCAGTAGTGACCCTGGGGACAGGGGGTCCTACGAGCAGTACTTC. Translation: CASSDPGDRGSYEQYF.